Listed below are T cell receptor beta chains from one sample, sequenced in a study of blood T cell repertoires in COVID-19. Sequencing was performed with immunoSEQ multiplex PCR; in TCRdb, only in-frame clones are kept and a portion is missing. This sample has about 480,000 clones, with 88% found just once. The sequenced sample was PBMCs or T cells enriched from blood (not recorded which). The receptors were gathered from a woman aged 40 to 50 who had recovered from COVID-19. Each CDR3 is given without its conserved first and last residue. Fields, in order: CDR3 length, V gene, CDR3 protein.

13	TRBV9	ASSVGTRLLREQF
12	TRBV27	ASSAQFTKNIQY
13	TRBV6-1	ASSEGRHLNQPQH
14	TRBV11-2	ASSLVGQGDGNTIY
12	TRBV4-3	ASSQDRGRTEAF
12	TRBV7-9	ASTKTGPNTEAF
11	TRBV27	ASSAGQGYTQY
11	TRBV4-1	ASSQDGNQPQH
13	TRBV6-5	ASSHATANTGELF
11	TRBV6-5	ASGTANNYGYT
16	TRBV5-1	ASSWVPRGGSSYNEQF
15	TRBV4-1	ASSQDWGQHLYRELF
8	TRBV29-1	SAATDTQY
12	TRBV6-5	ASSRTGGSYEQY
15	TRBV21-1	ASSKVGRTGENSPLH
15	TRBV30	AWTPKGRGSGIHEQF
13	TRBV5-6	ASSSWLAGVNEQY
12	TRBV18	ASSPATSRETQY
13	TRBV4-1	ASSQDRYMNTEAF
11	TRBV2	ASSSGLGREQY
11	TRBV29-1	SVGGRSTDTQY
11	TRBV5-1	ASSMTGDEKLF
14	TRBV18	ASSPPSGRQTGELF
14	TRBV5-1	ASSLGPGLSGNTIY
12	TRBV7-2	ASSLNRGANEQF
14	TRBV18	ASSPKWDRGPRVLT
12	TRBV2	ASSVAGVLRGYT
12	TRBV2	ASLGGWAKNIQY
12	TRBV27	ASRRQELYNEQF
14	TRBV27	ASSLWDRGGDGEAF
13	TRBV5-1	ASSLNTGTNYGYT
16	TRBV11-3	ASSLWGGDWRERETQY
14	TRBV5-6	ASSLGQGNMNTEAF
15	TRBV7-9	ASSSRAAGPGYNEQF
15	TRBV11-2	ASSLYGGTRTYNEQF
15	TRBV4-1	ASSQDQWLTEKETQY
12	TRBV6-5	ASSYSKPGWEQF
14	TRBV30	AWSSLLAPERNIQY
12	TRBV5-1	ASSSASSTDTQY
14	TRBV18	ASSQAGSYSGNTIY
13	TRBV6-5	ASKTSSGRDYEQY
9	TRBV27	ASSSFYEQY
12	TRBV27	ASSLTGTNTEAF
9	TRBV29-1	SASRQAEAF
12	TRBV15	ATSRGTVDYEQY
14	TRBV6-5	ASSYSRGTSTDTQY
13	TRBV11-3	ASSLLHLLNTEAF
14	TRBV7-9	ASSSKFAGLENGYT
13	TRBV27	ASSLVFDRAGTQY
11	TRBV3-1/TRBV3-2	ASTLDRNTEAF
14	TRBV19	ATSLAGGTLFYEQY
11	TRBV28	ASSSGQGGRAF
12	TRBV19	ASSGTGEGNTIY
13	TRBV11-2	ASSLLLGSSYEQY
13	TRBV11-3	ASSLVGLVFGELF
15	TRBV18	ASSPTLAGGGADTQY
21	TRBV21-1	ASSKSIATTFSQPEGAGYGYT
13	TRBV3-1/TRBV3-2	ASRQTGTSGDTQY
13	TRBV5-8	ASSLVGLGRNEQF